This T cell receptor (beta chain) is from a study of lymphopenia after photon versus proton radiotherapy. Germline V gives CDR1 LGHNA, CDR2 YSLEER. V lost 1 base, J lost 4 bases, and 4 bases stayed unmatched. The CDR3 is 16 residues long. The data were produced by immunoSEQ multiplex PCR, yet TCRdb's version contains in-frame clones alone and is incomplete. The data contain some 25,000 clones, around 83% of them singletons. Sequencing was performed on peripheral blood, taken from a patient treated with photon-based radiotherapy. The TCR originated in a woman aged 45-60 years with pancreatic cancer. The chain links TRBV4-3 to TRBJ2-1; 10 bases fit TRBD2. The CDR3, as DNA: TGCGCCAGCAGCCAAGGGGGACTAGCGAGATACAATGAGCAGTTCTTC. Protein product: CASSQGGLARYNEQFF.